These T cell receptor beta chains were read from a single sample in a study of blood T cells in healthy people across ages. In TCRdb, the 5' RACE reads were re-called with MiXCR into one record per CDR3 protein. The table shows around 790,000 distinct CDR3 sequences, with approximately 44% occurring only once. Sequencing was carried out using blood. The receptors here all came from a man aged 60 to 75 in good health. Each CDR3 is given with its conserved first and last residue. D genes are given only for firm matches. Clone size, where shown, is once, few, many, or a class for clones that have expanded.

j_gene: TRBJ2-5; abundance: NA; v_gene: TRBV19; d_gene: NA; CDR3aa: CASALVGVWGKTQYF; CDR3nt: TGTGCCAGCGCCTTGGTTGGGGTTTGGGGGAAGACCCAGTACTTC
j_gene: TRBJ2-1; abundance: NA; v_gene: TRBV3-1; d_gene: NA; CDR3aa: CASSQDRGASYNEQFF; CDR3nt: TGTGCCAGCAGCCAAGACCGGGGGGCGTCTTACAATGAGCAGTTCTTC
j_gene: TRBJ1-4; abundance: few; v_gene: TRBV28; d_gene: TRBD1; CDR3aa: CASSFGQGSANEKLFF; CDR3nt: TGTGCCAGCAGTTTCGGACAGGGGTCAGCTAATGAAAAACTGTTTTTT
j_gene: TRBJ2-7; abundance: few; v_gene: TRBV28; d_gene: NA; CDR3aa: CASSLAPRQQYF; CDR3nt: TGTGCCAGCAGTCTCGCCCCGCGTCAGCAGTACTTC
j_gene: TRBJ2-5; abundance: few; v_gene: TRBV12-3/TRBV12-4; d_gene: TRBD1; CDR3aa: CASKDRSIQETQYF; CDR3nt: TGTGCCAGCAAGGACAGGAGCATACAAGAGACCCAGTACTTC
j_gene: TRBJ2-5; abundance: NA; v_gene: TRBV11-3; d_gene: NA; CDR3aa: CASSLASWASQETQYF; CDR3nt: TGTGCCAGCAGCTTAGCGTCCTGGGCCTCACAAGAGACCCAGTACTTC
j_gene: TRBJ2-3; abundance: NA; v_gene: TRBV7-3; d_gene: NA; CDR3aa: CASSPGRDTDTQYF; CDR3nt: TGTGCCAGCAGCCCCGGTCGTGACACAGATACGCAGTATTTT
j_gene: TRBJ2-1; abundance: few; v_gene: TRBV2; d_gene: NA; CDR3aa: CASNRVYNEQFF; CDR3nt: TGTGCCAGCAACAGGGTTTACAATGAGCAGTTCTTC
j_gene: TRBJ1-2; abundance: few; v_gene: TRBV4-3; d_gene: TRBD1; CDR3aa: CASSQEGTGIYGYTF; CDR3nt: TGCGCCAGCAGCCAAGAGGGGACAGGTATCTATGGCTACACCTTC
j_gene: TRBJ1-2; abundance: NA; v_gene: TRBV27; d_gene: NA; CDR3aa: CASSPWTPSNYGYTF; CDR3nt: TGTGCCAGCAGTCCGTGGACCCCTTCCAACTATGGCTACACCTTC
j_gene: TRBJ1-5; abundance: few; v_gene: TRBV28; d_gene: NA; CDR3aa: CASSFFGGQPQHF; CDR3nt: TGTGCCAGCAGTTTTTTTGGGGGTCAGCCCCAGCATTTT
j_gene: TRBJ2-7; abundance: few; v_gene: TRBV30; d_gene: TRBD1; CDR3aa: CAWSTGTGDNEQYF; CDR3nt: TGTGCCTGGAGTACCGGGACAGGGGACAACGAGCAGTACTTC
j_gene: TRBJ2-1; abundance: NA; v_gene: TRBV4-3; d_gene: TRBD2; CDR3aa: CASSALSGGRQFF; CDR3nt: TGCGCCAGCAGTGCTTTGAGCGGGGGCCGACAGTTCTTC
j_gene: TRBJ1-2; abundance: NA; v_gene: TRBV30; d_gene: NA; CDR3aa: CAHREGVGYGYTF; CDR3nt: TGTGCCCATAGGGAGGGGGTTGGCTATGGCTACACCTTC
j_gene: TRBJ2-5; abundance: NA; v_gene: TRBV6-1; d_gene: NA; CDR3aa: CASRLDAGRETQYF; CDR3nt: TGTGCCAGCAGGCTGGACGCCGGCCGGGAGACCCAGTACTTC
j_gene: TRBJ2-1; abundance: NA; v_gene: TRBV3-1; d_gene: NA; CDR3aa: CASSPETGRYNEQFF; CDR3nt: TGTGCCAGCAGCCCCGAGACAGGGAGGTACAATGAGCAGTTCTTC
j_gene: TRBJ1-6; abundance: few; v_gene: TRBV28; d_gene: NA; CDR3aa: CASRPDNSSPLHF; CDR3nt: TGTGCCAGCAGGCCGGACAATTCATCACCCCTCCACTTT
j_gene: TRBJ2-1; abundance: few; v_gene: TRBV5-1; d_gene: TRBD1; CDR3aa: CASTSSGGAAYNEQFF; CDR3nt: TGCGCCAGCACCTCTTCAGGGGGCGCAGCCTACAATGAGCAGTTCTTC
j_gene: TRBJ1-4; abundance: NA; v_gene: TRBV12-3/TRBV12-4; d_gene: NA; CDR3aa: CASSPSAGTIGGQLFF; CDR3nt: TGTGCCAGCAGCCCTAGTGCCGGGACAATAGGGGGTCAACTGTTTTTT
j_gene: TRBJ1-1; abundance: NA; v_gene: TRBV20-1; d_gene: TRBD1; CDR3aa: CSARGGTGWENTEAFF; CDR3nt: TGCAGTGCTAGAGGGGGGACAGGGTGGGAGAACACTGAAGCTTTCTTT
j_gene: TRBJ2-5; abundance: few; v_gene: TRBV24-1; d_gene: TRBD2; CDR3aa: CATSDFGAYSGGEEETQYF; CDR3nt: TGTGCCACCAGTGATTTTGGGGCCTATAGCGGGGGGGAAGAAGAGACCCAGTACTTC
j_gene: TRBJ2-7; abundance: NA; v_gene: TRBV20-1; d_gene: NA; CDR3aa: CSARDRVRALYEQYF; CDR3nt: TGCAGTGCTAGAGATAGGGTGAGGGCCCTCTACGAGCAGTACTTC
j_gene: TRBJ1-6; abundance: NA; v_gene: TRBV6-2/TRBV6-3; d_gene: NA; CDR3aa: CASSKGPVNSPLHF; CDR3nt: TGTGCCAGCAGCAAAGGACCCGTAAATTCACCCCTCCACTTT
j_gene: TRBJ2-7; abundance: NA; v_gene: TRBV5-1; d_gene: NA; CDR3aa: CASSFTPPAYEQYF; CDR3nt: TGCGCCAGCAGCTTCACCCCTCCCGCCTACGAGCAGTACTTC
j_gene: TRBJ2-1; abundance: NA; v_gene: TRBV12-3/TRBV12-4; d_gene: NA; CDR3aa: CASSLLAALYNEQFF; CDR3nt: TGTGCCAGCAGTTTATTAGCGGCGCTCTACAATGAGCAGTTCTTC
j_gene: TRBJ2-2; abundance: many; v_gene: TRBV7-8; d_gene: NA; CDR3aa: CASTKGQRDTGELFF; CDR3nt: TGTGCCAGCACAAAGGGACAGCGGGACACCGGGGAGCTGTTTTTT
j_gene: TRBJ2-7; abundance: few; v_gene: TRBV20-1; d_gene: NA; CDR3aa: CSAKPTGPYEQYF; CDR3nt: TGCAGTGCTAAACCGACAGGACCCTACGAGCAGTACTTC
j_gene: TRBJ1-2; abundance: NA; v_gene: TRBV12-3/TRBV12-4; d_gene: NA; CDR3aa: CASSPTKEGRYYGYTF; CDR3nt: TGTGCCAGCAGCCCCACCAAAGAGGGGCGTTACTATGGCTACACCTTC
j_gene: TRBJ2-5; abundance: few; v_gene: TRBV12-5; d_gene: NA; CDR3aa: CASGLGAVSEWETQYF; CDR3nt: TGTGCTAGTGGTTTGGGTGCTGTGAGCGAGTGGGAGACCCAGTACTTC
j_gene: TRBJ2-1; abundance: NA; v_gene: TRBV5-6; d_gene: NA; CDR3aa: CASSLGASVSSYNEQFF; CDR3nt: TGTGCCAGCAGCTTGGGGGCTAGCGTAAGCTCCTACAATGAGCAGTTCTTC
j_gene: TRBJ2-5; abundance: NA; v_gene: TRBV5-6; d_gene: NA; CDR3aa: CASSNELVGETQYF; CDR3nt: TGTGCCAGCAGCAACGAACTAGTAGGCGAGACCCAGTACTTC
j_gene: TRBJ2-1; abundance: NA; v_gene: TRBV14; d_gene: NA; CDR3aa: CASSLGRGGLANEQFF; CDR3nt: TGTGCCAGCAGCCTCGGTAGGGGGGGCTTAGCCAATGAGCAGTTCTTC
j_gene: TRBJ2-5; abundance: few; v_gene: TRBV4-1; d_gene: NA; CDR3aa: CASSQESGQGRETQYF; CDR3nt: TGCGCCAGCAGCCAAGAATCAGGGCAGGGGAGGGAGACCCAGTACTTC
j_gene: TRBJ2-2; abundance: once; v_gene: TRBV6-1; d_gene: TRBD1; CDR3aa: CASRVTGGTGELFF; CDR3nt: TGTGCCAGCAGGGTGACAGGGGGCACCGGGGAGCTGTTTTTT
j_gene: TRBJ1-1; abundance: few; v_gene: TRBV20-1; d_gene: NA; CDR3aa: CSARGTNTEAFF; CDR3nt: TGCAGTGCTAGGGGCACGAACACTGAAGCTTTCTTT
j_gene: TRBJ1-5; abundance: NA; v_gene: TRBV18; d_gene: TRBD1; CDR3aa: CASSTGTGNQPQHF; CDR3nt: TGTGCCAGCTCGACCGGGACAGGCAATCAGCCCCAGCATTTT
j_gene: TRBJ1-5; abundance: NA; v_gene: TRBV6-2/TRBV6-3; d_gene: NA; CDR3aa: CASRIWPGNQPQHF; CDR3nt: TGTGCCAGCAGGATTTGGCCGGGGAATCAGCCCCAGCATTTT